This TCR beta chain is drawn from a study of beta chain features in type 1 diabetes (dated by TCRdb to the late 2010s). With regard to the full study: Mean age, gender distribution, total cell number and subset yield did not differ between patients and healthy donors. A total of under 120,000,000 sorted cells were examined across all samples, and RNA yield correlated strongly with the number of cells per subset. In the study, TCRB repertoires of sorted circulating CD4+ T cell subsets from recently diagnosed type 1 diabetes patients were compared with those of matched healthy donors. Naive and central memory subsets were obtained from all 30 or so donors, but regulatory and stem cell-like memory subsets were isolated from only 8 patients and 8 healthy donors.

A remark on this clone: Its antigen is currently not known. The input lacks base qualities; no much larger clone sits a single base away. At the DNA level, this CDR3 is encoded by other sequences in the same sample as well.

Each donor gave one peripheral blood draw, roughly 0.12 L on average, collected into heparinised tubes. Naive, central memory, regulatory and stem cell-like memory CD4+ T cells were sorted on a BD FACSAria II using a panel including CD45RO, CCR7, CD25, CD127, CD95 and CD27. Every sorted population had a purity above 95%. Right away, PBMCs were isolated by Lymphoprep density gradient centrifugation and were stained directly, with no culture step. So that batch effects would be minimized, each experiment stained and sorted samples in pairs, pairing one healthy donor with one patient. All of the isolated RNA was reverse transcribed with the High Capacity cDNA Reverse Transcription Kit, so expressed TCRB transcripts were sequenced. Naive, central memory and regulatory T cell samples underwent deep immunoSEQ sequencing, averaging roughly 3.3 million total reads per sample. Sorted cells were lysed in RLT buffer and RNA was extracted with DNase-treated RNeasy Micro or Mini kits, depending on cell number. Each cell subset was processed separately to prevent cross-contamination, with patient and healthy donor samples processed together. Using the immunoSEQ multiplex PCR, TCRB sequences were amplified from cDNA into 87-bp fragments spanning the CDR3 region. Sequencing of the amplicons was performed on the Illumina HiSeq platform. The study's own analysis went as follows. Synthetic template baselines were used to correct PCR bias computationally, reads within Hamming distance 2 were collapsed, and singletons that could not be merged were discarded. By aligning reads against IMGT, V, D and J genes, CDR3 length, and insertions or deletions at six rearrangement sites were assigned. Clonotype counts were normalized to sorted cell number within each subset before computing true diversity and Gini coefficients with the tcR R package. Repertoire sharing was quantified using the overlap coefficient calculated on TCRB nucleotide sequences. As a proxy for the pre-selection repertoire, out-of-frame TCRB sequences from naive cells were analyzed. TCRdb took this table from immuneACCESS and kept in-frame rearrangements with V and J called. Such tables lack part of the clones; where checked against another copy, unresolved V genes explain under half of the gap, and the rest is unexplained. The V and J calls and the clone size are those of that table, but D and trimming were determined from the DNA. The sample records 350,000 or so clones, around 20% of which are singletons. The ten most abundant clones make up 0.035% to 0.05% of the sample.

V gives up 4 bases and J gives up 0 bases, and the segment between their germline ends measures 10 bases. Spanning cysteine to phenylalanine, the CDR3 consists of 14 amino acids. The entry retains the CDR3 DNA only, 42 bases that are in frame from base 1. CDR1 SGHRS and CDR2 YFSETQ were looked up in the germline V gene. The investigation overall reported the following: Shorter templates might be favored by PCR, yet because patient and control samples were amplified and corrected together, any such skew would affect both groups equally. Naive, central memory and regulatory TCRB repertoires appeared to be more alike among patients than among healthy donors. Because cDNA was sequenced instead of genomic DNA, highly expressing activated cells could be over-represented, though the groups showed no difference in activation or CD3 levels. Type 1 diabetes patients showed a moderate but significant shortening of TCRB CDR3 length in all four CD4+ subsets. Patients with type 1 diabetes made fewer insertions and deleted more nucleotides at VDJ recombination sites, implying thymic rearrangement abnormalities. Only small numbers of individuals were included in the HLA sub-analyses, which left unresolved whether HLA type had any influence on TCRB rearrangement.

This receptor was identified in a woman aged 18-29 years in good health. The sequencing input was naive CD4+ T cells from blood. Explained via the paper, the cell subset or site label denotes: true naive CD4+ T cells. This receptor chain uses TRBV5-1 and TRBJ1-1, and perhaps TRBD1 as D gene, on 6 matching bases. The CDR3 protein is CASSGGQMNTEAFF. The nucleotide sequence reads TGCGCCAGCAGCGGTGGACAGATGAACACTGAAGCTTTCTTT.